The present entry profiles one T cell receptor beta chain with its context. It lacks a known antigen. The sample holds no much larger clone one base away, and base qualities are not on file. The data belong to a study of T-cell reconstitution after alpha-beta-depleted transplantation in children (dated by TCRdb to the mid-2010s). Background for the entire study: Using TCR repertoire profiling, the study followed T-cell immune reconstitution in a quantitative way in children after TCRalphabeta/CD19-depleted allogeneic hematopoietic cell transplantation.

The germline V end is reduced by 4 bases and the J end by 2 bases; junction bases left unmatched: 7. CDR1 and CDR2, looked up from the germline V gene (reference sequence), are LGHDT and YNNKEL. Reading from cysteine to phenylalanine, the CDR3 counts 15 amino acids. Only CDR3 DNA remains: 45 bases, in frame from the first base. In the paper's terms, the treatment or condition label means: allogeneic hematopoietic cell transplantation with graft depleted of TCRalphabeta T cells and CD19 B cells. Transplant recipients were children who received TCRalphabeta/CD19-depleted allogeneic hematopoietic cell grafts. Paper-wide results and their limitations: In some patients, the high TCRbeta diversity seen at day 60 was put down to recipient T cells and intrathymic progenitors that had survived conditioning. Over subsequent months, a decline in hyperexpanded clone frequencies was noted, and after one year, T-cell counts and TCRbeta diversity were mostly ascribed to newly produced T cells. About two months after transplant, the apparently early recovery of alphabetaT-cell counts reportedly depended on just several hundred clones that had expanded rapidly and came from non-depleted graft cells.

Libraries were made using PCR. This sample was sequenced with an Illumina HiSeq 2500. TCR libraries were prepared with molecular barcoding, using unique molecular identifiers to normalize TCRbeta repertoire quantification. TCRdb applied fastp at Q25 and MiXCR to the public reads, then kept only in-frame beta chains. Rows merge per CDR3 protein into single entries with the most common DNA and genes. The sample yields around 580,000 distinct CDR3 sequences; about 21% were counted once. The ten largest clonotypes hold roughly an eighth of the sample. The rearrangement combines TRBV3-1 with TRBJ2-7, with TRBD2 matching 8 junction bases. This TCR was recovered from a boy younger than two who had a stem cell transplant for acute myeloid leukemia, so the T cells may come from the graft donor. Source: PBMCs, mostly from graft donor cells, taken 360 days after TCRalphabeta/CD19-depleted stem cell transplant. The CDR3 corresponds to CASSPEAGVPYEQYF. The DNA sequence is given as TGTGCCAGCAGCCCGGAAGCGGGGGTACCCTACGAGCAGTACTTC.